One and the same sample provided the 10 T cell receptor beta chains below, sequenced in a study of blood T cell repertoires in COVID-19. TCRdb keeps only in-frame clones here, not all; method: immunoSEQ multiplex PCR. This table holds more than 250,000 clones, around four fifths found once. Sample: peripheral blood. The receptors originated from a woman in her fifties or sixties with acute or convalescent COVID-19.

The rearrangement links TRBV30 to TRBJ2-3, with 15 bases matching TRBD2. Trimming removed 1 base from V and 6 bases from J; junction bases left unmatched: 2. The CDR3 sequence is 15 residues long. The germline V gene has CDR1 GTSNPN and CDR2 SVGIG (reference sequence). In DNA, the CDR3 is TGTGCCTGGAGTGGGACTAGCGGGAGGGGGGATACGCAGTATTTT. It encodes CAWSGTSGRGDTQYF.

This clone was seen just once. DNA of the CDR3: TGTGCCAGCAGCCGAGAAGGGTCGGGGGTTGGTGGAAACACCATATATTTT. Its translation: CASSREGSGVGGNTIYF. The chain employs TRBV4-2 and TRBJ1-3; the D gene is possibly TRBD1 (5 bases). The ends were cut back, 4 bases at V and 3 bases at J, with 19 bases in the middle. The CDR3 spans 17 residues. CDR1 is LGHNA, CDR2 YNFKEQ, per germline.

The chain carries TRBV6-6 and TRBJ1-1; 9 bases line up with TRBD1. V shed 7 bases and J 10 bases; nucleotides not matched to a gene: 7. Germline CDR1 reads MNHNY; CDR2 reads SVGAGI (reference sequence). This CDR3 region has 12 residues. In nucleotides, the CDR3 is TGTGCCAGCACCCGGACAGGGGAAGGAGCTTTCTTT. Its translation is CASTRTGEGAFF.

This chain links TRBV18 with TRBJ1-1; 9 bases are a match to TRBD1. After removal of 6 bases from V and 8 bases from J, the junction contained 7 bases not matched to a gene. The length of the CDR3 is 13 residues. Germline V gene lookup returns CDR1 KGHSH and CDR2 LQKENI. CDR3 region: CASSPAGTGEAFF. The CDR3 nucleotides are TGTGCCAGCTCGCCAGCCGGGACAGGGGAAGCTTTCTTT.

This chain joins TRBV6-2 or TRBV6-3 and TRBJ2-3, with TRBD2 matching 14 bases. In germline, CDR1 is MNHEY, CDR2 SVGEGT. After removal of 0 bases from V and 0 bases from J, the junction contained 8 bases not matched to a gene. The CDR3 covers 20 residues. The CDR3 is CASSYSGLAGAVYSTDTQYF. The CDR3 coding sequence is TGTGCCAGCAGTTACTCGGGACTAGCGGGAGCCGTTTATAGCACAGATACGCAGTATTTT.

This chain uses TRBV7-2 with TRBJ2-1; 11 positions agree with TRBD2. The CDR3 is 16 residues long. V was clipped by 5 bases and J by 7 bases; unmatched bases: 10. CDR1 and CDR2 from the germline V gene are SGHTA and FQGNSA. DNA of the CDR3: TGTGCCAGCAGCCCCGGCGCTAGCGGGGGGATAAATGAGCAGTTCTTC. Its protein product is CASSPGASGGINEQFF.

The chain joins TRBV19 to TRBJ1-4, with 8 bases that match TRBD1. CDR1 and CDR2 (germline): LNHDA, SQIVND (reference sequence). The ends lost 6 bases at V and 5 bases at J; junction bases unmatched: 2. The CDR3 runs to 13 residues. The DNA for the CDR3 is TGTGCCAGTAGGGGACAGGAAAATGAAAAACTGTTTTTT. Amino acids: CASRGQENEKLFF.

This chain links TRBV30 with TRBJ1-2, with a tentative D call TRBD1 (5 bases). Trimming took 3 bases from V and 8 from J, leaving 16 bases between them. Germline values: CDR1 GTSNPN, CDR2 SVGIG (reference sequence). This CDR3 is built from 13 residues. CDR3 residues: CAWSELRGSGYTF. As DNA, the CDR3 is TGTGCCTGGAGCGAATTACGGGGGTCGGGCTACACCTTC.

The rearrangement links TRBV30 to TRBJ1-6; TRBD1 matches 8 bases. The germline V gene has CDR1 GTSNPN and CDR2 SVGIG (reference sequence). The CDR3 sequence is 14 residues long. V lost 2 bases, J lost 5 bases, and 2 bases stayed unmatched. The CDR3 bases are TGTGCCTGGAGTTTGGGACAGGATAATTCACCCCTCCACTTT. This translates into CAWSLGQDNSPLHF.

This chain uses TRBV2 with TRBJ1-6; 7 positions match TRBD1. Germline values: CDR1 SNHLY, CDR2 FYNNEI. The CDR3 extends over 13 amino acids. Losses at the gene ends were 6 bases for V and 8 bases for J; bases not matched to a gene: 4. As DNA, the CDR3 is TGTGCCAGCAGCGGACAGGAGGATTCACCCCTCCACTTT. Protein product: CASSGQEDSPLHF. The complete variable domain, with remaining parts taken from reference TRBV2 and TRBJ1-6, reads EPEVTQTPSHQVTQMGQEVILRCVPISNHLYFYWYRQILGQKVEFLVSFYNNEISEKSEIFDDQFSVERPDGSNFTLKIRSTKLEDSAMYFCASSGQEDSPLHFGNGTRLTVT.